This note documents a single T cell receptor (beta chain) sequence. What it binds is not known. The data stem from a study of CD8 T cells in Susac syndrome. Study-wide results and limits: Regarding the TCR sequencing and HLA analysis, the study admitted that a relatively small number of individuals were involved.

Peripheral blood CD8+ and CD4+ T cells were profiled by TCR beta sequencing. TEMRA cells were FACS-enriched, unlike CD8+ and CD4+ T cells, which were negatively isolated. The RNA, roughly 0.45 to 1 ug, was put through reverse transcription using random hexamers. TCR beta CDR3 was amplified by immunoSEQ covering 54 Vbeta and 13 Jbeta. TCRdb ran MiXCR on the immunoSEQ multiplex PCR reads and lists one entry per CDR3 protein. In the table there are roughly 150,000 distinct CDR3 sequences, 90% to 95% of which are singletons. The TCR sequence derives from a human donor in good health. The specimen was CD4+ T cells from PBMCs.

The CDR3 DNA reads TGCAGTGTTTATAGGAGGGCTAGGGAGACCCAGTACTTC. Translating gives CSVYRRARETQYF. This rearrangement joins TRBV20-1 to TRBJ2-5, with D possibly matching TRBD2 (6 bases). The CDR3 consists of 13 residues. V lost 7 bases, J lost 5 bases, and 17 bases lay in between. Germline V gene lookup returns CDR1 DFQATT and CDR2 SNEGSKA (reference sequence).